Below, 11 T cell receptor beta chains from the same sample are listed, as sequenced in a study of persistence of HIV-infected CD4 T cells. This was the immunoSEQ version 4 assay in survey mode. Libraries were prepared by immunoSEQ multiplex PCR; TCRdb keeps only in-frame clonotypes and omits some of them. This table holds 30,000 or so clones, roughly four fifths found once. Antigens for these TCRs are unknown. Stimulation used around 9.1 ug/mL lysate from CMV-infected fibroblasts. Memory cells lacking CD40L and CD69 with high CD45RO were sorted. Sequenced material: CD4+ T cells sorted from PBMCs after approximately 19-hour stimulation, taken from a patient who received antiretroviral therapy. The receptor set was obtained from an adult man with HIV who was CMV-seropositive.

This sequence joins TRBV19 and TRBJ2-7, with D perhaps TRBD1 (6 bases). In germline, CDR1 is LNHDA, CDR2 SQIVND (reference sequence). V shed 4 bases and J shed 4 bases, with 17 bases lying between them. The CDR3 has 15 amino acids. CDR3 sequence (DNA): TGTGCCAGTAGTAAGCCCGGGGCCAGGGGATACGAGCAGTACTTC. This encodes CASSKPGARGYEQYF.

The chain is built from TRBV5-6 and TRBJ1-2; unclear D gene. The CDR3 is made up of 13 amino acids. V shed 1 base and J shed 7 bases, with 11 bases lying between them. Germline V gives CDR1 SGHDT, CDR2 YYEEEE. The CDR3 reads CASSLFPNGGYTF. The CDR3 DNA sequence: TGTGCCAGCAGCTTGTTCCCAAACGGTGGCTACACCTTC.

This clone has a handful of counts. This rearrangement joins TRBV5-4 to TRBJ2-5, with TRBD2 matching over 7 bases. V dropped 4 bases and J dropped 13; count of bases not matched to a gene: 10. CDR1 and CDR2 (germline): SGHNT, YYREEE (reference sequence). This CDR3 spans 12 amino acids. Here the CDR3 DNA reads TGTGCCAGCAGCCCGAACCGGGACTACCCGTACTTC. It specifies CASSPNRDYPYF.

The chain joins TRBV5-1 to TRBJ2-5; D gene uncertain. CDR3 length: 14 amino acids. V lost 1 base, J lost 5 bases, and 12 bases lay in between. CDR1 and CDR2 from the germline V gene are SGHRS and YFSETQ. CDR3 residues: CASSLSGVSETQYF. The CDR3 nucleotides read TGCGCCAGCAGCTTGTCAGGCGTGAGTGAGACCCAGTACTTC.

This clone was counted once. V usage is TRBV7-2 and J usage is TRBJ2-5, with TRBD2 matching over 10 bases. V was pared by 3 bases and J by 2 bases, with 0 bases of the junction left unmatched. The CDR3 extends over 14 amino acids. CDR1 SGHTA and CDR2 FQGNSA come from the germline V gene. The CDR3 region has the DNA TGTGCCAGCAGCTTTAGCGGGGGGCAAGAGACCCAGTACTTC. This sequence encodes CASSFSGGQETQYF.

The gene calls are TRBV18 and TRBJ1-1; no clear D gene. The ends were cut back, 3 bases at V and 3 bases at J, with 14 bases in the middle. Germline assignment: CDR1 KGHSH and CDR2 LQKENI. This CDR3 is built from 15 residues. CDR3 loop: CASSPSYIVDTEAFF. The CDR3 nucleotides read TGTGCCAGCTCACCCTCCTATATTGTGGACACTGAAGCTTTCTTT.

The chain links TRBV19 to TRBJ1-5, with 7 bases matching TRBD1. The CDR3 consists of 14 residues. The germline V gene encodes CDR1 LNHDA and CDR2 SQIVND (reference sequence). V was clipped by 5 bases and J by 5 bases; unmatched bases: 6. The CDR3 here is CASSPRTGHQPQHF. CDR3 DNA sequence: TGTGCCAGTAGTCCTCGGACAGGCCATCAGCCCCAGCATTTT.

V usage is TRBV6-5 and J usage is TRBJ1-5; D is unclear. Germline assignment: CDR1 MNHEY and CDR2 SVGAGI. V lost 1 base and J lost 7, with 14 bases in between. This CDR3 has 15 residues. The CDR3 nucleotides read TGTGCCAGCAGTTACTTACTCCCAGATGGACAGCCCCAGCATTTT. Translating it yields CASSYLLPDGQPQHF.

J is TRBJ2-5 and V is TRBV6-5; the D gene is possibly TRBD1 (7 bases). The CDR3 is 13 residues long. Trimming cost V 5 bases and J 7 bases, with 14 bases left between them. CDR1 and CDR2 from the germline V gene are MNHEY and SVGAGI. CDR3 coding DNA: TGTGCCAGCAGTCCCCGACAGGGAGGGACCCAGTACTTC. Translating gives CASSPRQGGTQYF.

This clone was observed a single time. The CDR3 reads CASRPSRDIYEQYF. In nucleotides, the CDR3 is TGCGCCAGCAGACCGAGCCGGGACATCTACGAGCAGTACTTC. The V gene is TRBV5-1, the J gene TRBJ2-7; weak D call: TRBD1 (6 bases). CDR1 SGHRS and CDR2 YFSETQ come from the germline V gene. The CDR3 is 14 amino acids. The V gene lost 5 bases and the J gene lost 3 bases, with 15 bases spanning the gap.

The gene calls are TRBV6-6 and TRBJ2-3; 7 positions agree with TRBD2. Germline V gene data show CDR1 as MNHNY and CDR2 as SVGAGI (reference sequence). The CDR3 has 16 amino acids. V shed 7 bases, J shed 3 bases, and the junction held 13 bases outside the gene matches. Here the CDR3 reads CASNRGVFGGTDTQYF. CDR3 nucleotide sequence: TGTGCCAGCAACCGGGGGGTCTTTGGAGGGACAGATACGCAGTATTTT.